The 17 T cell receptor beta chains in this list originate from one sample, sequenced in a study of T cells in Graves' hyperthyroidism and ophthalmopathy. What was amplified from RNA transcripts were TCR beta CDR3 regions. The HTBI primer set served for first-round RT-PCR of the TCR CDR3. TCRdb used MiXCR to reprocess the multiplex PCR reads, holding one entry per CDR3 protein. The data show over 550,000 distinct CDR3 sequences, 16% seen once. Sequences were obtained from blood. All receptors come from a woman aged 18-29 years with Graves' hyperthyroidism.

This clonotype was picked up many times. J is TRBJ1-2 and V is TRBV28; no definite D call. The ends were cut back, 4 bases at V and 2 bases at J, with 11 bases in the middle. Germline V CDR1 and CDR2: MDHEN, SYDVKM. The CDR3 consists of 14 residues. CDR3 protein: CASSSAEGNYGYTF. In DNA, the CDR3 is TGTGCCAGCAGTTCGGCGGAAGGGAACTATGGCTACACCTTC.

This clonotype has more than one count but fewer than ten. This chain joins TRBV18 and TRBJ2-5, with TRBD2 matching over 10 bases. The trim removed 2 bases at V and 5 bases at J, leaving 5 bases unmatched. CDR1 is KGHSH and CDR2 is LQKENI in the germline V gene. The CDR3 contains 15 residues. The DNA of the CDR3 is TGTGCCAGCTCACCAGAACTAGCGGGGACGGAGACCCAGTACTTC. Its translation is CASSPELAGTETQYF.

This clonotype was seen a handful of times. This chain links TRBV28 with TRBJ2-1, with no clear D. The CDR3 has 13 residues. CDR1 MDHEN and CDR2 SYDVKM come from the germline V gene. V dropped 6 bases and J dropped 7 bases, with 13 bases sitting between them. The CDR3: CASRAPARNEQFF. The CDR3 DNA sequence: TGTGCCAGCAGGGCCCCTGCAAGGAATGAGCAGTTCTTC.

This clonotype turned up a few times. The chain couples TRBV7-9 to TRBJ2-7; TRBD2 matches at 9 bases. Losses at the gene ends were 0 bases for V and 4 bases for J; bases not matched to a gene: 7. This CDR3 comprises 16 residues. Germline CDR1 reads SEHNR; CDR2 reads FQNEAQ (reference sequence). The CDR3 protein is CASSLALDSGSYEQYF. In DNA, the CDR3 is TGTGCCAGCAGCTTAGCGCTTGATAGCGGGAGTTACGAGCAGTACTTC.

This clonotype has a count of ten or more. The chain recombines TRBV5-5 with TRBJ2-1, with a possible D match to TRBD1 (7 bases). V lost 1 base, J lost 6 bases, and 17 bases lay in between. CDR1 is SGHKS and CDR2 is YYEKEE in the germline V gene (reference sequence). This CDR3 contains 16 residues. For the CDR3, the DNA is TGTGCCAGCAGCTTGCGGAGGGGGCGCTGGGTCAATGAGCAGTTCTTC. Its translation is CASSLRRGRWVNEQFF.

The gene calls are TRBV18 and TRBJ1-2, with 11 bases matching TRBD1. Germline V gives CDR1 KGHSH, CDR2 LQKENI. The CDR3 extends over 17 amino acids. Germline trimming cut 2 bases from V and 0 bases from J; bases unmatched to any gene: 5. The CDR3, as DNA: TGTGCCAGCTCACCAAGGGACAGGGGGTCTACTAACTATGGCTACACCTTC. It codes for CASSPRDRGSTNYGYTF.

The rearrangement links TRBV30 to TRBJ1-4; D unclear. This CDR3 region has 13 residues. The germline V gene encodes CDR1 GTSNPN and CDR2 SVGIG (reference sequence). Trimming cost V 5 bases and J 8 bases, with 15 bases left between them. CDR3 DNA sequence: TGTGCCTGGCGACGGGCTCCGGAGGAAAAACTGTTTTTT. This translates into CAWRRAPEEKLFF. Full variable domain (rest looked up from reference TRBV30 and TRBJ1-4): SQTIHQWPATLVQPVGSPLSLECTVEGTSNPNLYWYRQAAGRGLQLLFYSVGIGQISSEVPQNLSASRPQDRQFILSSKKLLLSDSGFYLCAWRRAPEEKLFFGSGTQLSVL.

This clonotype occurred many times. The chain carries TRBV20-1 and TRBJ2-7; perhaps TRBD1 as D (6 bases). Trimming removed 5 bases at V and 5 bases at J, with 19 bases between. CDR1 and CDR2 from the germline V gene are DFQATT and SNEGSKA (reference sequence). The CDR3 runs to 14 residues. The CDR3 DNA sequence: TGCAGTGCTCGACCCGGGACACGGGTTCACGAGCAGTACTTC. Its translation is CSARPGTRVHEQYF.

This sequence joins TRBV12-5 and TRBJ2-1, with a tentative D call TRBD2 (6 bases). The CDR3 runs to 12 residues. The ends were cut back, 5 bases at V and 7 bases at J, with 9 bases in the middle. CDR1 and CDR2 from the germline V gene are LGHNT and FRNRAP. CDR3 region: CASGPGLNEQFF. DNA of the CDR3: TGTGCTAGTGGTCCAGGACTAAATGAGCAGTTCTTC.

This sequence joins TRBV2 and TRBJ2-7, with 11 bases aligning to TRBD2. This CDR3 spans 15 amino acids. The V gene's germline CDR1 is SNHLY and CDR2 FYNNEI. The V and J ends lost 7 bases and 1 base, in that order; junction bases with no gene match: 6. In DNA, the CDR3 is TGTGCCAGCAAATTCGGGACTAGCGGATCCTACGAGCAGTACTTC. It is translated as CASKFGTSGSYEQYF.

There are many counts of this clonotype. V gene TRBV30 combines with J gene TRBJ2-7; D is ambiguous. The germline V gene has CDR1 GTSNPN and CDR2 SVGIG (reference sequence). V dropped 2 bases and J dropped 1 base, with 15 bases sitting between them. The CDR3 has 15 residues. CDR3: CAWSTQSPISYEQYF. The CDR3 DNA follows: TGTGCCTGGAGTACGCAAAGCCCAATATCCTACGAGCAGTACTTC.

This clonotype occurred many times. The chain carries TRBV15 and TRBJ2-3, with D tentatively TRBD1 or TRBD2 (6 bases each). This CDR3 has 16 residues. Germline V gene sequence: CDR1 LNHNV, CDR2 YYDKDF (reference sequence). Trimming pared 5 bases from V and 1 base from J, leaving 16 bases between. The CDR3: CATSPSRGRRTDTQYF. CDR3 in DNA: TGTGCCACCAGCCCAAGTCGGGGGCGTCGCACAGATACGCAGTATTTT.

About this clonotype: One end of the junction varies from germline; a read error may be responsible. The chain combines TRBV7-9 with TRBJ1-6; 8 bases fit TRBD1. This CDR3 comprises 16 residues. Looked up from germline, CDR1 is SEHNR and CDR2 is FQNEAQ (reference sequence). The CDR3 sequence: CASGFSDRALYSPLHF. CDR3 nucleotide sequence: TGTGCCAGCGGCTTCTCGGACAGGGCGTTATATTCACCCCTCCACTTT.

This clonotype was seen repeatedly, ten times or more. The chain couples TRBV9 to TRBJ2-3; perhaps TRBD2 as D (6 bases). V lost 3 bases and J lost 5, with 19 bases in between. Germline V gives CDR1 SGDLS, CDR2 YYNGEE. CDR3 length equals 16 residues. The chain's CDR3 is CASSGDGGTDGDTQYF. The DNA for the CDR3 is TGTGCCAGCAGCGGGGACGGGGGAACCGATGGAGATACGCAGTATTTT.

The chain employs TRBV5-1 and TRBJ2-1; 7 bases match TRBD1. Trimming removed 4 bases from V and 0 bases from J; junction bases left unmatched: 10. The CDR3 sequence is 17 residues long. Germline V gene sequence: CDR1 SGHRS, CDR2 YFSETQ. The CDR3 nucleotides read TGCGCCAGCAGCGCCTCCACAGGGGCCAGCTCCTACAATGAGCAGTTCTTC. Translating it yields CASSASTGASSYNEQFF.

Details on this clonotype: The junction departs from the called germline gene at one end, perhaps through a read error. The chain is built from TRBV14 and TRBJ1-2; 9 nucleotides align to TRBD1. Per germline, CDR1 SGHDN and CDR2 FVKESK. CDR3 length: 15 amino acids. Here the CDR3 DNA reads TGTGTCAGCAGCCAAGATTTACAGGGGGCGGATGGCTACACCTTC. Translated, it gives CVSSQDLQGADGYTF. Looking up the rest from reference TRBV14 and TRBJ1-2 gives the full variable domain: EAGVTQFPSHSVIEKGQTVTLRCDPISGHDNLYWYRRVMGKEIKFLLHFVKESKQDESGMPNNRFLAERTGGTYSTLKVQPAELEDSGVYFCVSSQDLQGADGYTFGSGTRLTVV.

With regard to this clonotype: A single base separates this from a much larger clone, so it may be a read error. V usage is TRBV5-5 and J usage is TRBJ1-5; 7 nucleotides agree with TRBD1. Germline loops: CDR1 SGHKS, CDR2 YYEKEE (reference sequence). This CDR3 has 15 amino acids. Written as DNA, the CDR3 is TGTGCCAGCAGCCCGCTTGGAGGGGGCAATCAGCCCCAGCGTTTT. The encoded protein is CASSPLGGGNQPQRF. Filled out from reference TRBV5-5 and TRBJ1-5, the complete variable domain reads DAGVTQSPTHLIKTRGQQVTLRCSPISGHKSVSWYQQVLGQGPQFIFQYYEKEERGRGNFPDRFSARQFPNYSSELNVNALLLGDSALYLCASSPLGGGNQPQRFGDGTRLSIL.